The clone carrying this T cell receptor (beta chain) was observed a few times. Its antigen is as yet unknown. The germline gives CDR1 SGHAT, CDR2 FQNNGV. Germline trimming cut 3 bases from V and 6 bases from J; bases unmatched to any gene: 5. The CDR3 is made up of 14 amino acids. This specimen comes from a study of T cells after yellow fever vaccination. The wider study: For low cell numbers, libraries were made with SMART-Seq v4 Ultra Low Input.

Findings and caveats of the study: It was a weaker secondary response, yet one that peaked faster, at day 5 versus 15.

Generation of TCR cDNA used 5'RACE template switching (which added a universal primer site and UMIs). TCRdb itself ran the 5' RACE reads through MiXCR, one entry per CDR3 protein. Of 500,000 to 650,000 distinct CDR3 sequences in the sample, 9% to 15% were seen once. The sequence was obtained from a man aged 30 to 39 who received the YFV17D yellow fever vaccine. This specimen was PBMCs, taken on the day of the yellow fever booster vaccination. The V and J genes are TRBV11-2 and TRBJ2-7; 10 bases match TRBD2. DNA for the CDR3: TGTGCCAGCAGCTTCCTAGCGGGAGAAGGCGAGCAGTACTTC. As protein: CASSFLAGEGEQYF.